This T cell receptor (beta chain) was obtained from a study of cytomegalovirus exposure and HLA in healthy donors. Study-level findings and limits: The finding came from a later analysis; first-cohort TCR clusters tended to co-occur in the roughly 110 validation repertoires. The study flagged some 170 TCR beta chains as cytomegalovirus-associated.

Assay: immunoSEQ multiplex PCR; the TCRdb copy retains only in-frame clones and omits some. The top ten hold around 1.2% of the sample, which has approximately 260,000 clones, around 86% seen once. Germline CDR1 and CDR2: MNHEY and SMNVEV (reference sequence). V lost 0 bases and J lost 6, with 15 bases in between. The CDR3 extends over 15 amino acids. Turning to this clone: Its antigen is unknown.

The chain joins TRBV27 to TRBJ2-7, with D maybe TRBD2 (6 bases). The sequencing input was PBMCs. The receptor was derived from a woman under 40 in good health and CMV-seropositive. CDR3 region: CASSLSFGTGGEQYF. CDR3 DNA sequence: TGTGCCAGCAGTTTATCTTTCGGGACCGGGGGCGAGCAGTACTTC.